What follows are 10 T cell receptor gamma chains derived from one specimen sequenced in a study of fetal and pediatric gammadelta thymocytes. TCRdb re-identified clones in the reads via CATT. The sample holds roughly 380 gamma-chain clones; more than 4% are singletons and the top ten take 9.5% to 15%. Sequenced: non-Vgamma9Vdelta2 gamma-delta T cells from the thymus. As for subset: CD3+gammadeltaTCR+ thymocytes not co-expressing Vgamma9 and Vdelta2. Receptor source: a child who underwent cardiac surgery and was recorded as healthy.

This clone counts as large. The chain joins TRGV8 to TRGJP2. J lost 3 bases, V lost 5 bases, and 12 bases had no gene match. In germline, CDR1 is VENAVY, CDR2 YDSYNSRV. The CDR3 runs to 16 residues. The CDR3 here is CATWVPNGGSDWIKTF. The CDR3, as DNA: TGTGCCACCTGGGTCCCGAACGGGGGTAGTGATTGGATCAAGACGTTT.

As regards this clone: Given a much more abundant clone one base away, this may be a read error. V gene TRGV3 combines with J gene TRGJ1 or TRGJ2. Germline V gives CDR1 VTNTFY, CDR2 YDVSTARD (reference sequence). Trimming took 1 base from V and 0 from J; bases not matched to a gene: 6. The CDR3 is 15 residues long. The CDR3 loop is CATWDRSANYYKKLF. The CDR3 nucleotides read TGTGCCACCTGGGACAGATCAGCGAATTATTATAAGAAACTCTTT.

By sample fraction, this clone is large. J is TRGJ1 or TRGJ2 and V is TRGV8. After removal of 3 bases from V and 9 bases from J, the junction contained 5 bases not matched to a gene. Germline V lookup: CDR1 VENAVY, CDR2 YDSYNSRV. The CDR3 is 11 amino acids. As DNA, the CDR3 is TGTGCCACCTGGGATTGCTGTAAGAAACTCTTT. The encoded protein is CATWDCCKKLF.

Remarks on this clone: This sequence is one base from a far larger clone and is likely a read error. The same CDR3 also results from other DNA sequences found in this sample. The J gene is TRGJP2, the V gene TRGV4. The length of the CDR3 is 13 residues. In germline, CDR1 is EGSTGY, CDR2 YDSYTSSV. The CDR3 DNA follows: TGTGCTACCTGGGATGGACGTGATTGGATCAAGACGTTT. Translating gives CATWDGRDWIKTF.

This clone ranks as large. The chain has TRGV10 and TRGJ1 or TRGJ2. TRGV10 is an ORF; its function is uncertain. The CDR3 totals 12 residues. After removal of 8 bases from V and 3 bases from J, the junction contained 5 bases not matched to a gene. In DNA form, the CDR3 reads TGTGCTGCGTGGGAAATTTATTATAAGAAACTCTTT. This codes for CAAWEIYYKKLF.

By proportion, this clone is large (0.1 to 1%). The chain combines TRGV2 with TRGJ1 or TRGJ2. Germline V lookup: CDR1 EGSNGY, CDR2 YDSYNSKV. The ends lost 0 bases at V and 4 bases at J; junction bases unmatched: 6. This CDR3 has 14 amino acids. The CDR3 is CATWDGRGYYKKLF. CDR3 DNA: TGTGCCACCTGGGACGGGCGGGGCTATTATAAGAAACTCTTT.

For this clone: A much more abundant neighbour one base away suggests this may be a read error. The chain is built from TRGV2 and TRGJ1 or TRGJ2. Per germline, CDR1 EGSNGY and CDR2 YDSYNSKV. The CDR3 runs to 11 residues. CDR3: CATRDGYKKLF. In DNA, the CDR3 is TGTGCCACCCGGGACGGTTATAAGAAACTCTTT.

Here the J gene is TRGJ1 or TRGJ2 and the V gene is not called. The CDR3 sequence is 15 residues long. In DNA form, the CDR3 reads TGTACAACGCAGAGTACATGGGGGAATTATTATAAGAAACTCTTT. Protein: CTTQSTWGNYYKKLF.

By its share, this clone is medium-sized (0.01 to 0.1%). The gene calls are TRGV8 and TRGJ1 or TRGJ2. The CDR3 consists of 17 residues. Trimming removed 2 bases from V and 1 base from J; junction bases left unmatched: 14. CDR1 and CDR2 from the germline V gene are VENAVY and YDSYNSRV. CDR3 nucleotides: TGTGCCACCTGGGATATCCACTACGCTAGTAATTATTATAAGAAACTCTTT. It codes for CATWDIHYASNYYKKLF.

In its sample, this clone is large (0.1 to 1%). The chain employs TRGV8 and TRGJP1. Per germline, CDR1 VENAVY and CDR2 YDSYNSRV. With 12 bases clipped from V and 0 bases from J, the junction kept 10 bases outside the gene matches. The CDR3 totals 14 residues. The DNA for the CDR3 is TGTGCCCCTCTGGGATATACCACTGGTTGGTTCAAGATATTT. This encodes CAPLGYTTGWFKIF.